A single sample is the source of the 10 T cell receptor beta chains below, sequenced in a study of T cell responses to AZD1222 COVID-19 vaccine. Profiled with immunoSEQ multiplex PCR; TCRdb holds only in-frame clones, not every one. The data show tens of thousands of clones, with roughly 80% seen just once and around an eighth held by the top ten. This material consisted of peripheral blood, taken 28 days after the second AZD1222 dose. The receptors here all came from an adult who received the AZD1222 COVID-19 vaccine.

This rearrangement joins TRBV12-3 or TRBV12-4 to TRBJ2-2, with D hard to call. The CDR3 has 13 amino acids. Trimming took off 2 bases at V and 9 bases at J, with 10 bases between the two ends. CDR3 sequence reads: CASSLPRYRELFF. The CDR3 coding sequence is TGTGCCAGCAGTTTACCACGTTATCGGGAGCTGTTTTTT.

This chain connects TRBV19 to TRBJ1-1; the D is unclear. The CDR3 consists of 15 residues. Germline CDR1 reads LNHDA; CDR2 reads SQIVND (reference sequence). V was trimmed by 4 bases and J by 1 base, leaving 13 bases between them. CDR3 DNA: TGTGCCAGTAGTACTCATCGTTGGGGGAACACTGAAGCTTTCTTT. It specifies CASSTHRWGNTEAFF.

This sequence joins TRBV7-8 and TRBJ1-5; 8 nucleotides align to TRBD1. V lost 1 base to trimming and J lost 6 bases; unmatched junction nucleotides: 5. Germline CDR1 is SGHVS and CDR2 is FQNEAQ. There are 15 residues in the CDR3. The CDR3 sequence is CASSLGTGKVQPQHF. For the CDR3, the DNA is TGTGCCAGCAGCTTAGGGACAGGGAAGGTTCAGCCCCAGCATTTT.

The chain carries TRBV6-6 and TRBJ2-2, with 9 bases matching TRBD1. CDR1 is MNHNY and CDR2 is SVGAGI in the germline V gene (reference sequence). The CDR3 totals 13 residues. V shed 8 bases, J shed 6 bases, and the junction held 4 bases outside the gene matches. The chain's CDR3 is CASGTGSPGELFF. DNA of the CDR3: TGTGCCAGCGGGACAGGGAGTCCCGGGGAGCTGTTTTTT.

DNA for the CDR3: TGTGCCAGTAGTTTCAGAAACAATCAGCCCCAGCATTTT. As protein: CASSFRNNQPQHF. The rearrangement uses TRBV19 and TRBJ1-5; D remains ambiguous. There are 13 residues in the CDR3. V was pared by 5 bases and J by 3 bases, with 8 bases between. Germline V gene lookup returns CDR1 LNHDA and CDR2 SQIVND (reference sequence).

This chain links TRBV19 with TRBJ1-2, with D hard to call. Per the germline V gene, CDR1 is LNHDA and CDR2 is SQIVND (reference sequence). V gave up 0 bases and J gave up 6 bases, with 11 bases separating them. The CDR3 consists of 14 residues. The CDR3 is CASSIERVTDGYTF. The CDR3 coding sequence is TGTGCCAGTAGTATAGAACGGGTGACGGATGGCTACACCTTC.

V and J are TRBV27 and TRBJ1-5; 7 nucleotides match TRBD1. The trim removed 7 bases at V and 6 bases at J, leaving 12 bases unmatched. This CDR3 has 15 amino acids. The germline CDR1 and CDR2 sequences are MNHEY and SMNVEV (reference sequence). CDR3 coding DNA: TGTGCCAGCATCCGACAGGGAGAGAGGAGTCAGCCCCAGCATTTT. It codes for CASIRQGERSQPQHF.

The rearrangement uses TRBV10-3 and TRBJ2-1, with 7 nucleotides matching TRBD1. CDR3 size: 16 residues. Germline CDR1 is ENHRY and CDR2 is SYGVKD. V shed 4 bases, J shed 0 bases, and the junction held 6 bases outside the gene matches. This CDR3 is CAISGQDRSSYNEQFF. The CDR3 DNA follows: TGTGCCATCAGTGGTCAGGACAGGAGCTCCTACAATGAGCAGTTCTTC.

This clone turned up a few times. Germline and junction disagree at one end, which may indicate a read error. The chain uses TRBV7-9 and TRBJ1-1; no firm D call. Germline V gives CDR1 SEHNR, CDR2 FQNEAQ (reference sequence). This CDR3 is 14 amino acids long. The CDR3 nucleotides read TGTGCCAGCAGGTTAGAACAGTCGAACACTGAAGCTTTCTTT. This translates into CASRLEQSNTEAFF. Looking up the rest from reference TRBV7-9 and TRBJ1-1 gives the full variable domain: DTGVSQNPRHKITKRGQNVTFRCDPISEHNRLYWYRQTLGQGPEFLTYFQNEAQLEKSRLLSDRFSAERPKGSFSTLEIQRTEQGDSAMYLCASRLEQSNTEAFFGQGTRLTVV.

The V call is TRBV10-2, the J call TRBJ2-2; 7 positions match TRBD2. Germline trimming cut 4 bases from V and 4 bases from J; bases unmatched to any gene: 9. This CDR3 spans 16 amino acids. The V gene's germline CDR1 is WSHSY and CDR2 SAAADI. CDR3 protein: CASSGMGGDRTGELFF. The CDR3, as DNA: TGCGCCAGCAGTGGGATGGGGGGGGATCGCACCGGGGAGCTGTTTTTT.